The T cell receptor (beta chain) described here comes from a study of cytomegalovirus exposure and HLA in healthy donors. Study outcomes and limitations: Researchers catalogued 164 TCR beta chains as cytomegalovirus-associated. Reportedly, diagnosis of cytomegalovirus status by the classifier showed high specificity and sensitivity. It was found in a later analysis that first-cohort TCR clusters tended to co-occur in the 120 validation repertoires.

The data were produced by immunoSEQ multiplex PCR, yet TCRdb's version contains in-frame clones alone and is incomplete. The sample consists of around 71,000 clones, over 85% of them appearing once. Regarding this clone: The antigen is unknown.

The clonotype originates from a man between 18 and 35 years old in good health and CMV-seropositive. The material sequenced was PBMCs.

The CDR3 reads CAISDRDRNNNEQFF. The CDR3 nucleotides read TGTGCCATCAGTGACCGGGACAGGAATAACAATGAGCAGTTCTTC. V and J are TRBV10-3 and TRBJ2-1; 8 bases align to TRBD1. The V and J ends lost 3 bases and 5 bases, in that order; junction bases with no gene match: 6. Looked up from germline, CDR1 is ENHRY and CDR2 is SYGVKD. CDR3 length: 15 amino acids.